The 5 T cell receptor beta chains reported below all come from one sample, sequenced in a study of blood T cell repertoires in COVID-19. TCRdb's table, derived via immunoSEQ multiplex PCR, lists solely in-frame clones and lacks some. Of about 160,000 clones listed, 80% to 90% are singletons. Sequenced input: peripheral blood. These receptors came from a man between 40 and 49 years old with acute or convalescent COVID-19.

The rearrangement joins TRBV7-3 to TRBJ2-1; D gene uncertain. Per the germline V gene, CDR1 is SGHTA and CDR2 is FQGTGA. The CDR3 totals 15 residues. Between the trimmed V and J ends, which lost 4 bases and 0 bases, there was a span of 10 bases. CDR3 DNA: TGTGCCAGCAGCTCATTGGGCAGCTCCTACAATGAGCAGTTCTTC. Translating gives CASSSLGSSYNEQFF.

The CDR3 nucleotides read TGTGCCTGGAGTCGACAGGTCAATCAGCCCCAGCATTTT. Its translation is CAWSRQVNQPQHF. V and J are TRBV30 and TRBJ1-5, with a possible D match to TRBD1 (6 bases). Germline values: CDR1 GTSNPN, CDR2 SVGIG (reference sequence). The CDR3 contains 13 residues. The V and J ends lost 2 bases and 3 bases respectively, with 8 bases between them.

V is TRBV6-5 and J is TRBJ1-4, with no clear D. The germline gives CDR1 MNHEY, CDR2 SVGAGI. V shed 8 bases and J shed 7 bases, with 14 bases lying between them. This CDR3 is 13 amino acids long. The CDR3 DNA reads as TGTGCCAGCGGGCGAGGGTTTAGTGAAAAACTGTTTTTT. Its translation is CASGRGFSEKLFF.

This clone appeared a few times. The J gene is TRBJ2-2, the V gene TRBV2; tentative D call: TRBD2 (6 bases). V was shortened by 5 bases and J by 6 bases, with 13 bases between the two germline ends. The CDR3 runs 14 residues. Germline CDR1 is SNHLY and CDR2 is FYNNEI. The CDR3 DNA reads as TGTGCCAGCAGTCCCCGACTAGTCCCCGGGGAGCTGTTTTTT. The encoded protein is CASSPRLVPGELFF.

The chain couples TRBV19 to TRBJ2-1; 7 nucleotides match TRBD2. The CDR3 extends over 17 amino acids. J lost 8 bases, V lost 6 bases, and 19 bases had no gene match. Germline V gives CDR1 LNHDA, CDR2 SQIVND (reference sequence). The CDR3 coding sequence is TGTGCCAGTAGAAAAGCCAGCGGGGAGGGATCAGTCTATGAGCAGTTCTTC. Protein: CASRKASGEGSVYEQFF.